Sequencing of this T cell receptor beta chain was carried out in a study of blood T cells in healthy people across ages. For the second PCR, which ran for roughly 6 to 12 cycles, a sample-barcoded 5' primer and a J-beta primer mix were used. Tags on each cDNA molecule came from a template-switch adaptor with 12 random nucleotides. From the 5' RACE reads, TCRdb called clonotypes with MiXCR, one entry per CDR3 protein. Of roughly 800,000 distinct CDR3 sequences in the sample, nearly 60% were seen once. This clonotype was counted between two and nine times. The antigen remains undetermined. Overall study results and limits: It was held that diversity estimates obtained from one million T cells represented underestimates.

Every sample yielded at least 6.5 million isolated PBMCs. The total RNA that was extracted per sample amounted to at least 5.5 micrograms. CDR3 size: 10 residues. The germline CDR1 and CDR2 sequences are DFQATT and SNEGSKA (reference sequence). Trimming stripped 5 bases from V and 11 bases from J, with 10 bases between. The receptor was derived from a man younger than 40 in good health. The sample consisted of blood. This chain links TRBV20-1 with TRBJ2-1, with D possibly called TRBD1 or TRBD2 (5 bases each). This CDR3 reads CSAQLGQQFF. In nucleotides, the CDR3 is TGCAGTGCTCAGTTGGGACAGCAGTTCTTC.